The 5 T cell receptor beta chains reported below all come from one sample, sequenced in a study of Graves' ophthalmopathy and Graves' hyperthyroidism. Transcripts of RNA were the source for amplifying TCR beta CDR3 regions. The library came from an HTBI-primed first-round RT-PCR and a second-round multiplex PCR. TCRdb reprocessed the multiplex PCR reads via MiXCR and lists one record per CDR3 protein. The repertoire holds 150,000 or so distinct CDR3 sequences, with about 40% as singletons. Sample: peripheral blood. The receptors derive from a woman aged 40 to 50 with Graves' ophthalmopathy.

This clonotype was recorded at least ten times. The chain recombines TRBV20-1 with TRBJ1-5; TRBD1 is a possible D gene (6 bases). The CDR3 is 13 amino acids. Per the germline V gene, CDR1 is DFQATT and CDR2 is SNEGSKA (reference sequence). Trimming removed 4 bases at V and 0 bases at J, with 7 bases between. CDR3 DNA: TGCAGTGCTACGGGACATAGCAATCAGCCCCAGCATTTT. Protein sequence: CSATGHSNQPQHF.

There are many counts of this clonotype. The V gene is TRBV6-2 or TRBV6-3, the J gene TRBJ1-5; D ambiguous. The ends were cut back, 7 bases at V and 9 bases at J, with 19 bases in the middle. CDR1 MNHEY and CDR2 SVGEGT come from the germline V gene. The CDR3 extends over 14 amino acids. The CDR3 sequence: CASTWPDPFSPQHF. DNA for the CDR3: TGTGCCAGCACCTGGCCAGACCCCTTCTCGCCCCAGCATTTT.

This chain links TRBV7-8 with TRBJ2-5, with D possibly being TRBD2 (5 bases). The CDR3 is 14 amino acids. Between the trimmed V and J ends, which lost 5 bases and 5 bases, there was a span of 15 bases. The V gene's germline CDR1 is SGHVS and CDR2 FQNEAQ. For the CDR3, the DNA is TGTGCCAGCAGCCCAAGACTATTGAGGGAGACCCAGTACTTC. It translates to CASSPRLLRETQYF.

This clonotype was recorded at least ten times. This chain uses TRBV18 with TRBJ1-6; 7 bases line up with TRBD1. Germline V CDR1 and CDR2: KGHSH, LQKENI. V dropped 2 bases and J dropped 10; count of bases not matched to a gene: 2. This CDR3 has 13 amino acids. The CDR3 DNA is TGTGCCAGCTCACCAACAGGGGAATCACCCCTCCACTTT. Translation: CASSPTGESPLHF.

The chain couples TRBV15 to TRBJ2-7; the D is unclear. Germline CDR1 reads LNHNV; CDR2 reads YYDKDF (reference sequence). V gave up 1 base and J gave up 2 bases, with 9 bases separating them. The CDR3 runs to 14 residues. CDR3 DNA sequence: TGTGCCACCAGCAGAGGTCCGGGCACCTACGAGCAGTACTTC. Amino acid sequence: CATSRGPGTYEQYF.